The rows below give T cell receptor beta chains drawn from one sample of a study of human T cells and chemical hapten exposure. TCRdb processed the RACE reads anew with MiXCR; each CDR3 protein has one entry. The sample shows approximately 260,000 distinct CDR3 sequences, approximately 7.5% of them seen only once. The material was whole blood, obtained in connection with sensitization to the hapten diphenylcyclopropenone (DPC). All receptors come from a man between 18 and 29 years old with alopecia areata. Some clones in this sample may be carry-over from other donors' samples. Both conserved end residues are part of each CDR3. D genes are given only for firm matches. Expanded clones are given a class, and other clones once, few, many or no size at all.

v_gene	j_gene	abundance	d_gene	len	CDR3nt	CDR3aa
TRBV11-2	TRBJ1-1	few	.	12	TGTGCCAGCAGCTCAATGGGGCCTGAAGCTTTCTTT	CASSSMGPEAFF
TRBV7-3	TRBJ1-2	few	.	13	TGTGCCAGCAGCTTGGCAGGGCGAGGGGGCTACACCTTC	CASSLAGRGGYTF
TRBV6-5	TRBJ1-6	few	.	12	TGTGCCAGCAGGGATGATAATTCACCCCTCCACTTT	CASRDDNSPLHF
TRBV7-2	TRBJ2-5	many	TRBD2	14	TGTGCCAGCAGCTTCCTTAGCGGGAAAGAGACCCAGTACTTC	CASSFLSGKETQYF
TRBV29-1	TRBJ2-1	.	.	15	TGCAGCGTTGGTATTGAAACAGGGTACTACAATGAGCAGTTCTTC	CSVGIETGYYNEQFF
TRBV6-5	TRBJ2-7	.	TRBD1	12	TGTGCCAGCAGTAGACAGGGTTTCGAGCAGTACTTC	CASSRQGFEQYF
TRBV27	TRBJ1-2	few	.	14	TGTGCCACCCGCCCGGCAGGGAATAACTATGGCTACACCTTC	CATRPAGNNYGYTF
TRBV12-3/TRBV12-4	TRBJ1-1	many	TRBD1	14	TGTGCCAGCAGCTTAGACAGGGGAAACACTGAAGCTTTCTTT	CASSLDRGNTEAFF
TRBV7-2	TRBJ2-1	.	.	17	TGTGCCAGCAGCTTCGGCGGACACCTGAGCTCCTACAATGAGCAGTTCTTC	CASSFGGHLSSYNEQFF
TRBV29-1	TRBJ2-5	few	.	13	TGCAGCGTCCCCGGGACTCTCCAAGAGACCCAGTACTTC	CSVPGTLQETQYF